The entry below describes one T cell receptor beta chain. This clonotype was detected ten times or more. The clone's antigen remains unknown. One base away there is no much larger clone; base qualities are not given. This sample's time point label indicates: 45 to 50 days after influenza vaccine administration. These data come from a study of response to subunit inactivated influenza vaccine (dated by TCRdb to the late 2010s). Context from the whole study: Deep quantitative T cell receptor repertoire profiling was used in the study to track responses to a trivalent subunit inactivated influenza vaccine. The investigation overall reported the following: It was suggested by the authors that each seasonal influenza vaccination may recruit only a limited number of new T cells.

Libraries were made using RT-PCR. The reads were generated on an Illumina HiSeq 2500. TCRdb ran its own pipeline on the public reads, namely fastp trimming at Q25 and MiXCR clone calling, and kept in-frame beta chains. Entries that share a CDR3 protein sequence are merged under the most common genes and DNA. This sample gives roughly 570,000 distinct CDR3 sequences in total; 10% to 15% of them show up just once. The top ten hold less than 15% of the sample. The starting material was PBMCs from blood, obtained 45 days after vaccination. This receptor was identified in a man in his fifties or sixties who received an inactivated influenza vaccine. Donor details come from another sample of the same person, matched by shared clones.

DNA sequence: TGTGCCAGCAGCTTACGGACAGAAAAAAACATTCAGTACTTC. Translated, it reads CASSLRTEKNIQYF. The rearrangement joined TRBV7-2 to TRBJ2-4; the D region possibly corresponds to TRBD1 (6 bases align). The CDR3 numbers 14 residues from cysteine through phenylalanine. The CDR3 DNA has 42 bases and is translated from base 1. From a lookup of the germline V gene, CDR1 and CDR2 are SGHTA and FQGNSA. V is cut by 2 bases and J by 4 bases, and the space between the germline ends is 9 bases.